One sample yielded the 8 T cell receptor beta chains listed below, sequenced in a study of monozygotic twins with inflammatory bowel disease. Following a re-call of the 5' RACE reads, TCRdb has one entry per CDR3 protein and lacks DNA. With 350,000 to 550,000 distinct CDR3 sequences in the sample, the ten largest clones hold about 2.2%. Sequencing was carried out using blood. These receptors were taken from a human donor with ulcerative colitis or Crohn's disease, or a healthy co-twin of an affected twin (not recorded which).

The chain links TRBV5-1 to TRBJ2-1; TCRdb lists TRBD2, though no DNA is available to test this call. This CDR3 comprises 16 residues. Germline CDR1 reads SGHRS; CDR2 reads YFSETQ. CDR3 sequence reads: CASSPPGGGAGNEQFF.

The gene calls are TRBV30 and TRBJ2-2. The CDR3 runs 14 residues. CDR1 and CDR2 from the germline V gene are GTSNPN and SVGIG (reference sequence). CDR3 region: CARTVQGSTGELFF.

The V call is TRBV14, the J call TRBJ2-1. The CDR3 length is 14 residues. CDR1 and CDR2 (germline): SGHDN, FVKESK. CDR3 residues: CASNEEGPYNEQFF.

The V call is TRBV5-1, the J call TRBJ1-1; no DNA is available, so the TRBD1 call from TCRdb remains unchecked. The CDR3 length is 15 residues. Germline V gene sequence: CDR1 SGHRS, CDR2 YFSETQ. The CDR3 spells CASSPSRGLGTEAFF.

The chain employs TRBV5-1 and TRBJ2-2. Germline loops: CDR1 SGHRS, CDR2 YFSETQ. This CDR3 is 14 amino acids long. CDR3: CASSLGGNTGELFF.

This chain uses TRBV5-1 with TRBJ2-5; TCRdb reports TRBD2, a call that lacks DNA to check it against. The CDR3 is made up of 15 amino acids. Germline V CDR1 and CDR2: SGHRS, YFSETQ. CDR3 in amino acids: CASSLAAGMQETQYF. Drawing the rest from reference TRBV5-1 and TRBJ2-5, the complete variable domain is KAGVTQTPRYLIKTRGQQVTLSCSPISGHRSVSWYQQTPGQGLQFLFEYFSETQRNKGNFPGRFSGRQFSNSRSEMNVSTLELGDSALYLCASSLAAGMQETQYFGPGTRLLVL.

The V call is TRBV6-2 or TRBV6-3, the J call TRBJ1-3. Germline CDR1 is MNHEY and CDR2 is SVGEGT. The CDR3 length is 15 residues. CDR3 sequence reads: CASSYSGSSGNTIYF.

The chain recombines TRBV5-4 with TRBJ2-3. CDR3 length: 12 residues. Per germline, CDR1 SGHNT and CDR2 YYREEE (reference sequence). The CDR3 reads CASSFSGDTQYF.